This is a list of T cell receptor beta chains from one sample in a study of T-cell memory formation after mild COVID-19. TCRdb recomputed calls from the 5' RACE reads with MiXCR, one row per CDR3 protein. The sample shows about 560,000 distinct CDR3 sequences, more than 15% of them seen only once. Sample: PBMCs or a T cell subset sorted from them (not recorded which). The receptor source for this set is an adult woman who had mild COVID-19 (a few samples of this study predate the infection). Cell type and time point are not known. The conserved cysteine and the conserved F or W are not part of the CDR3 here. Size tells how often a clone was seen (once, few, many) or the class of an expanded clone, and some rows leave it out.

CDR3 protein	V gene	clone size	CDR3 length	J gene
AKSGTGISYEQY	TRBV6-5	few	12	TRBJ2-7
ASSFRGTDTEAF	TRBV5-4	few	12	TRBJ1-1
ASSLMGGDQPQH	TRBV12-3/TRBV12-4	few	12	TRBJ1-5
ATSDSGQGRSNTEAF	TRBV24-1	NA	15	TRBJ1-1
ASSQVAASGNYGYT	TRBV3-1	few	14	TRBJ1-2
ASSIRLRSEQY	TRBV19	NA	11	TRBJ2-7
ASSMGQLYEQY	TRBV5-4	many	11	TRBJ2-7
AISRGLGAEAF	TRBV10-3	few	11	TRBJ1-1
ASSGGRTPPHYEQY	TRBV6-2/TRBV6-3	few	14	TRBJ2-7
SARVLGWGSRGDEQY	TRBV20-1	NA	15	TRBJ2-7